There are a few counts of the clone carrying this T cell receptor beta chain. Its antigen is currently unknown. This sample is part of a study of T-cell memory formation after mild COVID-19. Whole-study results and caveats: The authors left the SARS-CoV-2 specificity of second-wave clones peaking on day 37 unconfirmed. The study found contracting CD4+ clones mainly in CM and EM and contracting CD8+ clones in EMRA. A balance of CD4 and CD8 characterized clones contracting day 15 to 85, whereas later expanders leaned CD4+.

TCR alpha and TCR beta cDNA libraries carrying sample barcodes and UMIs came from 5'RACE with constant-segment primers. TCRdb used MiXCR to reprocess the 5' RACE reads, holding one entry per CDR3 protein. The sample holds about 390,000 distinct CDR3 sequences, more than 20% seen once. This CDR3 is built from 12 residues. Looked up from germline, CDR1 is DFQATT and CDR2 is SNEGSKA (reference sequence). V is TRBV20-1 and J is TRBJ2-7; D possibly matches TRBD1 or TRBD2 (5 bases each). The sample consisted of PBMCs or a T cell subset sorted from them (not recorded which). This receptor was obtained from an adult woman who had mild COVID-19 (a few samples of this study predate the infection). Cell type and time point are not known. CDR3 DNA: TGCAGACTATGGGACGGACTCTACGAGCAGTACTTC. It encodes CRLWDGLYEQYF.